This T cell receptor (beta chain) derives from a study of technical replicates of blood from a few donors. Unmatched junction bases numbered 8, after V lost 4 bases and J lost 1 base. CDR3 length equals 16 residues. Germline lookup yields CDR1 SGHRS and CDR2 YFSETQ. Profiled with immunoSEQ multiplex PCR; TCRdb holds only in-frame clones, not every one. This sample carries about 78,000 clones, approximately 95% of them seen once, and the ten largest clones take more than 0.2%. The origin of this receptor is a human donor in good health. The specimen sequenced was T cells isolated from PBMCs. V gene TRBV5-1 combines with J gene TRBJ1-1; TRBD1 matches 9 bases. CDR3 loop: CASSPGTGTWNTEAFF. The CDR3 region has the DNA TGCGCCAGCAGCCCCGGGACAGGGACCTGGAACACTGAAGCTTTCTTT. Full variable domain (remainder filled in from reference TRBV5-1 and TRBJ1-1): KAGVTQTPRYLIKTRGQQVTLSCSPISGHRSVSWYQQTPGQGLQFLFEYFSETQRNKGNFPGRFSGRQFSNSRSEMNVSTLELGDSALYLCASSPGTGTWNTEAFFGQGTRLTVV.